The clone carrying this T cell receptor (beta chain) has only a few counts. As yet, its antigen is unknown. The CDR3 totals 20 residues. A J-beta primer mix and a sample-barcoded 5' primer were used in a second PCR of about 7 to 12 cycles. Using its own MiXCR run on the 5' RACE reads, TCRdb lists one record per CDR3 protein. Among some 1.6 million distinct CDR3 sequences, 30% to 35% were seen once, and the ten largest hold over 9%. Peripheral blood was drawn, 7.5 to 10 milliliters per donor. This record comes from a study of blood T cells in healthy people across ages. The study, taken as a whole, reports: The fall in TCR beta diversity per million T cells was roughly linear with age. Donors of long life had a larger count of naive CD4+ cells and greater diversity than aged donors.

The chain links TRBV21-1 to TRBJ2-1; the DNA was not compared with TRBD1, the D call given in the table. TRBV21-1 counts as a pseudogene. Sequences were obtained from blood. This TCR derives from a woman between 25 and 40 years old in good health. CDR3: CASSKRCSRGQADKVNEQFF. The CDR3 DNA is TGTGCCAGCAGCAAAAGATGTAGCAGGGGGCAAGCGGACAAAGTGAATGAGCAGTTCTTC.